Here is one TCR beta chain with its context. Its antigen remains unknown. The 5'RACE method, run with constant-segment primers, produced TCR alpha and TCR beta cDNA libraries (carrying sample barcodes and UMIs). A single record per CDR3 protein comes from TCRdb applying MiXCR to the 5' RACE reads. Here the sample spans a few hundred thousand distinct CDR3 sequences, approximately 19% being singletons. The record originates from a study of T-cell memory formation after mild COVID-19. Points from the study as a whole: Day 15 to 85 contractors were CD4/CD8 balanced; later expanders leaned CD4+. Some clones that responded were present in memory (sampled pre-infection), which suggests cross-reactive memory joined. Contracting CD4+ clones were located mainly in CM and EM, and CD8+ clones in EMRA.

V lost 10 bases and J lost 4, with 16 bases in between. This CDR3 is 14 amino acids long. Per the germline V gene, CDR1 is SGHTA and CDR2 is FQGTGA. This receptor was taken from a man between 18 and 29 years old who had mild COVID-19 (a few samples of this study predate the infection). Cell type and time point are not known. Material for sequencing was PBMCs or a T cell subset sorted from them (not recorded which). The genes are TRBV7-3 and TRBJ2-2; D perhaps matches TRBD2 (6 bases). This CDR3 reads CATQGAGSTGELFF. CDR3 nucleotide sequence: TGTGCCACCCAAGGGGCGGGGAGCACCGGGGAGCTGTTTTTT.